This TCR beta chain was documented in a study of blood T cell repertoires in COVID-19 (TCRdb year 2020). Background for the entire study: The collaborator samples originated in the United States, Italy and Spain and spanned the acute and convalescent phases of COVID-19. The material from the prospective study consisted of cDNA or gDNA derived from T cells, B-cell-depleted T cells, or PBMCs. Deeply sampled blood TCRbeta repertoires from subjects exposed to, actively infected with, or recovered from COVID-19 were included in the dataset. The repertoires were made available in a free public database intended to serve as a resource for research on the immune response to SARS-CoV-2. Samples came from the ongoing ImmuneRACE study (first 160 participants) plus 1,254 subjects from 6 global collaborators. A de-identified subject ID, COVID-19 status, age in years and sex were almost always included in the sample metadata. Where available, HLA class I and class II types were taken from metadata supplied by the sample provider and were not determined by assay-based typing.

TCRbeta CDR3 regions were amplified from genomic DNA using the immunoSEQ Assay, a bias-controlled multiplex PCR. The authors' analysis ran thus. The number of nucleated cells in each sample was estimated by amplification of reference gene primers within the assay. Sequence reads were collapsed and filtered to measure the absolute abundance of every unique TCRbeta CDR3 rearrangement. For each sample, productive Simpson clonality was calculated as the square root of Simpson's diversity index over productive rearrangements. Imported from immuneACCESS, the table was reduced by TCRdb to in-frame sequences with V and J called. These copies leave out some clones; in studies compared against another copy, an unresolved V gene accounts for under half, and the cause of the remainder is not known. From that table come the V and J calls and clone size; the DNA was used to work out D and trimming. This sample lists about 400,000 clones; roughly 87% were detected once. The ten largest clones represent around 2.1% of the sample.

The study at large found these results: The quantity of clinical and demographic metadata differed by source and by participant and was supplied without curation.

Participants in the prospective study were aged about 18 to 95 years, lived in about two dozen United States geographic areas, and enrolled through a virtual design. Cohort assignment in the prospective study relied on participant-reported clinical history from a screening survey and a study questionnaire. In the prospective study, mobile phlebotomists collected whole blood, serum and a nasopharyngeal or oropharyngeal swab from each participant. Prospective study participants could optionally give additional blood draws and questionnaires over an approximately 2-month period. Blood samples from the prospective study were shipped frozen or at room temperature prior to DNA extraction. Note on this clone: The antigen it recognizes is unknown. Nothing much larger sits one base from this clone, and base qualities are not available.

CDR1 is given as LGHDT and CDR2 as YNNKEL, both from the germline V gene (reference sequence). Inclusive of the bounding cysteine and phenylalanine, the CDR3 is 15 residues long. The entry retains the CDR3 DNA only, 45 bases that are in frame from base 1. The junction shows trimming of 0 bases on V and 6 bases on J, and the gene matches do not reach 1 base of it. The sequenced sample was PBMCs or T cells enriched from blood (not recorded which). The rearrangement joined TRBV3-1 (or the pseudogene TRBV3-2) to TRBJ1-6; 8 bases in the middle match TRBD1. The receptor was isolated from a middle-aged woman with acute COVID-19. Here is the DNA: TGTGCCAGCAGCCAAGACAGGGGGCCTAATTCACCCCTCCACTTT. The resulting protein is CASSQDRGPNSPLHF.